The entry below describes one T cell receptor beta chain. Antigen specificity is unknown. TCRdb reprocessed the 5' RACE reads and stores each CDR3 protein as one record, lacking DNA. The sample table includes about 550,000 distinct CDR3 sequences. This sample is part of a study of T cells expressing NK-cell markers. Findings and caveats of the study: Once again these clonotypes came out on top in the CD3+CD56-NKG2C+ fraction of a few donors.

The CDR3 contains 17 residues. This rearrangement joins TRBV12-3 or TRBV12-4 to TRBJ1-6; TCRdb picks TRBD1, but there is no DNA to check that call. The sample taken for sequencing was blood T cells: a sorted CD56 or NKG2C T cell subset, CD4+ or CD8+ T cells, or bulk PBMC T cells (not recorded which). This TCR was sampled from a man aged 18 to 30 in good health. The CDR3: CASSLGDRSSYNSPLHF.